The clone carrying this TCR beta chain was counted at least ten times. Its cognate antigen is unknown. The data belong to a study of breast tumors, draining lymph nodes, adjacent tissues. V was cut by 0 bases and J by 3 bases, with 9 bases left in between. Germline CDR1 reads LGHNA; CDR2 reads YNFKEQ. The CDR3 is 15 amino acids. Study observations and caveats: Tumors had less TCR diversity than lymph nodes, more than nontumor tissue. The data were judged consistent with most tumor T cells coming from lymph node and expanding in tumor. Compared with basal-like, luminal-like tumors shared significantly more repertoire with nontumor tissue.

MiXCR, run by TCRdb on the multiplex PCR reads, gives a single entry per CDR3 protein. The table has 150,000 to 200,000 distinct CDR3 sequences, roughly 30% seen once. Axillary draining lymph nodes of breast cancer patients supplied the node samples. This receptor was identified in a female donor with breast cancer. Some clones in this sample may be carry-over from other donors' samples. The chain combines TRBV4-2 with TRBJ1-3; no clear D gene. Sequenced: axillary lymph node tissue. The CDR3 loop is CASSQDVGFGNTIYF. The CDR3 DNA reads as TGTGCCAGCAGCCAAGATGTTGGTTTTGGAAACACCATATATTTT.